This TCR beta chain was sequenced for a study of T cells in Graves' hyperthyroidism and ophthalmopathy. Notes on the study in general: Peripheral blood also featured most of the thyroid clonotypes expanded above 0.001. Ophthalmopathy was identified by the model a median around 6.9 months ahead of onset.

TCR beta CDR3 regions were amplified from RNA. First-round RT-PCR of the TCR CDR3 relied on the HTBI primer set. TCRdb itself ran the multiplex PCR reads through MiXCR, one entry per CDR3 protein. The table records over 700,000 distinct CDR3 sequences, roughly a third of them present only once. This clonotype was found many times. What it binds is not known. Germline V gene lookup returns CDR1 LNHDA and CDR2 SQIVND (reference sequence). This CDR3 spans 14 amino acids. Deletions cut 6 bases from V and 5 bases from J, with 16 bases between. The source material was blood. The sequence was obtained from a woman in her thirties or forties with Graves' hyperthyroidism. The chain is built from TRBV19 and TRBJ2-5, with D possibly TRBD1 on 6 matching bases. CDR3 region: CASSNPGHRETQYF. CDR3 coding DNA: TGTGCCAGTAGCAATCCGGGACATCGGGAGACCCAGTACTTC.